The 17 T cell receptor beta chains presented below share a single source sample, sequenced in a study of blood T cell repertoires in COVID-19. Profiled with immunoSEQ multiplex PCR; TCRdb holds only in-frame clones, not every one. The table has about 240,000 clones, 60% to 75% seen once. Sequencing was carried out using peripheral blood. The source of these receptors is an elderly woman with acute or convalescent COVID-19.

V gene TRBV29-1 combines with J gene TRBJ2-1; D remains ambiguous. V was shortened by 6 bases and J by 6 bases, with 12 bases between the two germline ends. Germline V gene data show CDR1 as SQVTM and CDR2 as ANQGSEA. This CDR3 is 12 amino acids long. The CDR3 DNA reads as TGCAGCGTCGAAAATATGCGCAATGAGCAGTTCTTC. Its translation is CSVENMRNEQFF.

This clone occurred a few times. The chain combines TRBV4-2 with TRBJ1-4, with TRBD1 matching over 7 bases. The CDR3 is 15 amino acids. Germline V gives CDR1 LGHNA, CDR2 YNFKEQ. With 1 base clipped from V and 7 bases from J, the junction kept 6 bases outside the gene matches. CDR3 sequence: CASSQGKGGGEKLFF. The CDR3 DNA reads as TGTGCCAGCAGCCAAGGGAAAGGGGGCGGTGAAAAACTGTTTTTT.

This sequence joins TRBV12-5 and TRBJ1-5, with D perhaps TRBD1 (6 bases). The ends were cut back, 4 bases at V and 4 bases at J, with 11 bases in the middle. The CDR3 runs 14 residues. Germline assignment: CDR1 LGHNT and CDR2 FRNRAP. CDR3 residues: CASGSGALNQPQHF. CDR3 nucleotide sequence: TGTGCTAGTGGTTCAGGGGCCCTAAATCAGCCCCAGCATTTT. The entire variable domain, with the rest obtained from reference TRBV12-5 and TRBJ1-5, is as follows: DARVTQTPRHKVTEMGQEVTMRCQPILGHNTVFWYRQTMMQGLELLAYFRNRAPLDDSGMPKDRFSAEMPDATLATLKIQPSEPRDSAVYFCASGSGALNQPQHFGDGTRLSIL.

This sequence joins TRBV2 and TRBJ2-1, with D maybe TRBD1 (6 bases). This CDR3 is 15 amino acids long. Trimming took off 6 bases at V and 9 bases at J, with 21 bases between the two ends. From germline, CDR1 is SNHLY and CDR2 FYNNEI. CDR3 sequence reads: CASSATLQGISEQFF. Written as DNA, the CDR3 is TGTGCCAGCAGCGCCACGTTACAGGGTATTAGTGAGCAGTTCTTC.

The V call is TRBV2, the J call TRBJ2-5; possibly TRBD1 for D (5 bases). V lost 0 bases, J lost 9 bases, and 14 bases lay in between. Germline V gives CDR1 SNHLY, CDR2 FYNNEI. The CDR3 is 14 amino acids. In DNA, the CDR3 is TGTGCCAGCAGTGAAGCGAGGTTTAGGGGCGCCCAGTACTTC. Encoded protein: CASSEARFRGAQYF.

The chain has TRBV2 and TRBJ2-7; D gene unclear. The ends were cut back, 6 bases at V and 0 bases at J, with 12 bases in the middle. This CDR3 is 14 amino acids long. Germline CDR1 SNHLY, CDR2 FYNNEI. CDR3 DNA sequence: TGTGCCAGCAGCACTTCAAGGAGCTCCTACGAGCAGTACTTC. This encodes CASSTSRSSYEQYF.

This clone was observed a few times. This chain links TRBV4-1 with TRBJ1-6; 7 nucleotides match TRBD1. Germline assignment: CDR1 MGHRA and CDR2 YSYEKL. V dropped 3 bases and J dropped 8; count of bases not matched to a gene: 10. This CDR3 has 16 amino acids. CDR3 residues: CASSQGETGPYSPLHF. For the CDR3, the DNA is TGCGCCAGCAGCCAGGGGGAGACAGGGCCCTATTCACCCCTCCACTTT.

The rearrangement links TRBV10-2 to TRBJ1-5, with D perhaps matching TRBD1 (6 bases). The CDR3 is 16 residues long. Per the germline V gene, CDR1 is WSHSY and CDR2 is SAAADI. Between the trimmed V and J ends, which lost 4 bases and 11 bases, there was a span of 24 bases. This CDR3 reads CASSVIRTVYQLSQHF. The CDR3 nucleotides are TGCGCCAGCAGTGTAATTAGGACAGTCTATCAACTCTCCCAGCATTTT.

This clone was seen more than once but under ten times. J is TRBJ2-7 and V is TRBV12-3 or TRBV12-4; possible D gene TRBD1, 5 bases. CDR3 length: 13 residues. The V gene lost 6 bases and the J gene lost 6 bases, with 15 bases spanning the gap. Written as DNA, the CDR3 is TGTGCCAGCAGCCGCAAAGACAGATCCGAGCAGTACTTC. This gives the protein CASSRKDRSEQYF.

The V and J genes are TRBV7-9 and TRBJ2-3; TRBD2 is a possible D gene (6 bases). This CDR3 has 13 amino acids. Germline CDR1 reads SEHNR; CDR2 reads FQNEAQ (reference sequence). Trimming cost V 0 bases and J 7 bases, with 8 bases left between them. CDR3 loop: CASSLAGGNTQYF. CDR3 sequence (DNA): TGTGCCAGCAGCTTAGCGGGGGGAAATACGCAGTATTTT.

This clone was found a few times. The chain combines TRBV19 with TRBJ1-2; tentatively, D is TRBD1 (6 bases). V was pared by 5 bases and J by 9 bases, with 16 bases between. Germline values: CDR1 LNHDA, CDR2 SQIVND (reference sequence). The CDR3 runs to 13 residues. CDR3 region: CASSESLDRSYTF. CDR3 nucleotides: TGTGCCAGTAGTGAGTCCCTGGACAGAAGCTACACCTTC.

This chain joins TRBV2 and TRBJ1-3, with TRBD1 as a possible D gene (5 bases). Germline V gene lookup returns CDR1 SNHLY and CDR2 FYNNEI. This CDR3 is 17 amino acids long. Deletions cut 4 bases from V and 0 bases from J, with 16 bases between. The CDR3 nucleotides read TGTGCCAGCAGTGTCAATGCCAGGGCCCTCTCTGGAAACACCATATATTTT. It is translated as CASSVNARALSGNTIYF.

The CDR3 DNA sequence: TGTGCCAGCAGTCTGGACAGGCCCTACGAGCAGTACTTC. Its protein is CASSLDRPYEQYF. The chain links TRBV6-1 to TRBJ2-7, with TRBD1 matching 7 bases. This CDR3 has 13 amino acids. CDR1 MNHNS and CDR2 SASEGT come from the germline V gene. J gave up 2 bases and V 5 bases, and 3 bases lay outside the gene matches.

The table lists this clone with a few counts. The chain employs TRBV6-6 and TRBJ2-7; 12 bases are a match to TRBD2. The CDR3 spans 14 residues. Germline loops: CDR1 MNHNY, CDR2 SVGAGI (reference sequence). With V trimmed by 6 bases and J by 3 bases, 3 bases remained unmatched. This CDR3 reads CASSRTSGDYEQYF. In nucleotides, the CDR3 is TGTGCCAGCAGCAGGACTAGCGGGGACTACGAGCAGTACTTC.

The V gene is TRBV2, the J gene TRBJ2-3; 7 nucleotides match TRBD1. Germline loops: CDR1 SNHLY, CDR2 FYNNEI. After removal of 6 bases from V and 3 bases from J, the junction contained 9 bases not matched to a gene. The CDR3 is 15 amino acids. The CDR3 region has the DNA TGTGCCAGCAGAGCCGGGACAGTCACTACAGATACGCAGTATTTT. Translating it yields CASRAGTVTTDTQYF.

Only one count was recorded for this clone. The CDR3 is CASSPSWTSAAYEQYF. The CDR3 nucleotides read TGTGCCAGTAGTCCTTCCTGGACTAGCGCAGCCTACGAGCAGTACTTC. The chain has TRBV19 and TRBJ2-7, with TRBD2 matching 9 bases. From germline, CDR1 is LNHDA and CDR2 SQIVND (reference sequence). The V gene end was trimmed by 5 bases and the J gene end by 2 bases; junction bases not matched to a gene: 10. The CDR3 has 16 residues. The variable domain in full, with the rest retrieved from reference TRBV19 and TRBJ2-7, is DGGITQSPKYLFRKEGQNVTLSCEQNLNHDAMYWYRQDPGQGLRLIYYSQIVNDFQKGDIAEGYSVSREKKESFPLTVTSAQKNPTAFYLCASSPSWTSAAYEQYFGPGTRLTVT.

This clone showed up just a few times. DNA for the CDR3: TGCGCCAGCAGCTTGGACCCCTTCGTGGGGCGCGGCTATGGCTACACCTTC. It specifies CASSLDPFVGRGYGYTF. This chain links TRBV5-1 with TRBJ1-2; TRBD1 is a possible D gene (5 bases). The germline V gene encodes CDR1 SGHRS and CDR2 YFSETQ. The CDR3 has 17 residues. V lost 0 bases to trimming and J lost 4 bases, with 19 bases between them.